This T cell receptor (beta chain) derives from a study of T cell responses to AZD1222 COVID-19 vaccine. General observations from the study: Just a handful of AZD1222 recipients tested seropositive at baseline. Donors were chiefly white British, with a greater number of females, and clonal diversity was perhaps underestimated. The peak T cell response came first, and repertoires were sampled only after it.

Comments on this clone: Its target is unknown.

This CDR3 region has 14 residues. The ends were cut back, 4 bases at V and 3 bases at J, with 11 bases in the middle. Germline V lookup: CDR1 KGHDR, CDR2 SFDVKD. The assay was immunoSEQ multiplex PCR, and TCRdb's table has in-frame clones only and misses some. The profile shows under 150,000 clones, roughly nine tenths of them singletons. Sequenced material: peripheral blood, taken 28 days after the second AZD1222 dose. The TCR sequence derives from an adult who received the AZD1222 COVID-19 vaccine. The chain carries TRBV24-1 and TRBJ2-5; tentatively, D is TRBD1 (6 bases). DNA for the CDR3: TGTGCCACCAGTGACCCGAGGACAGAAGAGACCCAGTACTTC. It encodes CATSDPRTEETQYF.